One T cell receptor beta chain is described in this entry. Germline CDR1 MNHEY, CDR2 SVGAGI. Trimming removed 4 bases from V and 9 bases from J, with 10 bases in between. CDR3 length equals 13 residues. Patients at the Seattle site were enrolled during active infection and followed longitudinally. Data came from immunoSEQ multiplex PCR; TCRdb stores just in-frame clones and leaves some out. This sample has under 200,000 clones, with less than 85% found just once. The entry originates in a study of blood T cell repertoires in COVID-19. About the research overall: Donors in the United States, Italy and Spain gave samples during acute or convalescent COVID-19. Sample material is recorded as cDNA or gDNA derived from T cells, B-cell-depleted T cells, or PBMCs.

The chain employs TRBV6-5 and TRBJ1-6; possibly TRBD1 for D (5 bases). The sequence was collected from a woman aged 60-75 years with COVID-19, enrolled during active disease. What was sequenced was peripheral blood. CDR3 DNA sequence: TGTGCCAGCAGTTCCGGGACTCTTTCACCCCTCCACTTT. Translation: CASSSGTLSPLHF.